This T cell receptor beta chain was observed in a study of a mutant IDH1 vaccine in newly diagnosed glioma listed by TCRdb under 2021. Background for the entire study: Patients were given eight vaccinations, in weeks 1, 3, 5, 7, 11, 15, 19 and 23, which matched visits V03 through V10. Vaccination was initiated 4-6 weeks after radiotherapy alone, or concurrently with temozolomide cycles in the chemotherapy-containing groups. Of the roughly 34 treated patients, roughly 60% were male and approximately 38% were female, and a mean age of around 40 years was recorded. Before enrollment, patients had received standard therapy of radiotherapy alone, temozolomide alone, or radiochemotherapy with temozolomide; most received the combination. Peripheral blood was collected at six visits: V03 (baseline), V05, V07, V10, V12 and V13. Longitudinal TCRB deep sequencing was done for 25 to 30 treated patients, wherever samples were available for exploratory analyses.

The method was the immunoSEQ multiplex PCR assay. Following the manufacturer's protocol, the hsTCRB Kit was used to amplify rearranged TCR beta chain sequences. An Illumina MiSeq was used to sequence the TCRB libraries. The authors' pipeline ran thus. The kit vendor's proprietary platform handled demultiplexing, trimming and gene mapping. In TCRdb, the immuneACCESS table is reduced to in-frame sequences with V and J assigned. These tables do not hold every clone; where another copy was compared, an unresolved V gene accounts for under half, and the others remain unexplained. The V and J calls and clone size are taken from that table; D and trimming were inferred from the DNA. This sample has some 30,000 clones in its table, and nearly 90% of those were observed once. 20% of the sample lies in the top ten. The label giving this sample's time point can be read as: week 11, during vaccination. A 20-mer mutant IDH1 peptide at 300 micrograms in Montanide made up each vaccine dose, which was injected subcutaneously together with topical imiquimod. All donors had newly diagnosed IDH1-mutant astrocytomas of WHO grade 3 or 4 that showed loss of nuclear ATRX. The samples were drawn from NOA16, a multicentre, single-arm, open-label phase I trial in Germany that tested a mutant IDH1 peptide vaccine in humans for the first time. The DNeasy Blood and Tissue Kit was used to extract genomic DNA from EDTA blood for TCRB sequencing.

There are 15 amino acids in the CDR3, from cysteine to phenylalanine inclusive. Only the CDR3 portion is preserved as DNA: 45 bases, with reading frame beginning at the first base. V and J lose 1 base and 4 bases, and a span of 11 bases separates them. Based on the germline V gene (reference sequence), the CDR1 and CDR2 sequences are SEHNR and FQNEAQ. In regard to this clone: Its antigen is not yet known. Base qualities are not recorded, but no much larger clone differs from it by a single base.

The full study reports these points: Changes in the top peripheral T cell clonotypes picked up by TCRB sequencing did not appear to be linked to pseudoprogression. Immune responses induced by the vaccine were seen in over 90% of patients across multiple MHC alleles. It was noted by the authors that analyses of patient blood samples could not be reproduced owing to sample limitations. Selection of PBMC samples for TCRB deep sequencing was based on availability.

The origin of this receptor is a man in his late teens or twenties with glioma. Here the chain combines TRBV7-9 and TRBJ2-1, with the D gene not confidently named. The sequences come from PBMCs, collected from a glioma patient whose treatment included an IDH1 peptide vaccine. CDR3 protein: CASSLGWVTYNEQFF. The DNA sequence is TGTGCCAGCAGCTTAGGGTGGGTCACTTACAATGAGCAGTTCTTC.